This TCR beta chain is from a study of blood T cells in healthy people across ages. Study-level points and caveats: Investigators viewed diversity estimates from one million T cells as underestimates, the study reported.

Trimming shortened V by 5 bases and J by 2 bases, and 13 bases separated the two germline ends. Germline V gene sequence: CDR1 MNHEY, CDR2 SVGEGT. The CDR3 totals 14 residues. This clonotype has a handful of counts. Its antigen is not known. The authors ran a second PCR of roughly 6 to 12 cycles using a sample-barcoded 5' primer and a J-beta primer mix. Each cDNA molecule carried a tag from a template-switch adaptor that contained 12 random nucleotides. TCRdb used MiXCR to reprocess the 5' RACE reads, holding one entry per CDR3 protein. Of roughly 500,000 distinct CDR3 sequences in the sample, 27% were seen once. The study recruited healthy Caucasian donors from Russia who were aged about 6 to 95. Every donor provided roughly 10 milliliters of peripheral blood.

The chain has TRBV6-2 or TRBV6-3 and TRBJ2-7; perhaps TRBD1 as D (5 bases). Input material: blood. This clonotype was obtained from a woman in her 70s in good health. In DNA form, the CDR3 reads TGTGCCAGCAGTGAGCGACAGAGCCCCTACGAGCAGTACTTC. It codes for CASSERQSPYEQYF.